These 9 T cell receptor beta chains share one sample of origin, sequenced in a study of blood T cell repertoires in COVID-19. Clones were read by immunoSEQ multiplex PCR, and TCRdb kept only the in-frame ones, dropping some. The sample records about 420,000 clones, approximately 90% being singletons. The sample taken for sequencing was peripheral blood. Receptors originate from a man aged 18 to 30 with COVID-19, enrolled during active disease.

The chain uses TRBV19 and TRBJ1-3, with D possibly matching TRBD1 (6 bases). The CDR3 is 16 residues long. CDR1 is LNHDA and CDR2 is SQIVND in the germline V gene (reference sequence). Trimming shortened V by 4 bases and J by 0 bases, and 13 bases separated the two germline ends. CDR3: CASSTRTVDSGNTIYF. The CDR3 region has the DNA TGTGCCAGTAGTACCAGGACAGTTGACTCTGGAAACACCATATATTTT.

The chain employs TRBV24-1 and TRBJ2-7; 7 nucleotides align to TRBD2. The CDR3 contains 14 residues. J lost 4 bases, V lost 3 bases, and 5 bases had no gene match. Germline values: CDR1 KGHDR, CDR2 SFDVKD. The CDR3 nucleotides are TGTGCCACCAGTGATCCGCTAGCGGCATACGAGCAGTACTTC. Its translation is CATSDPLAAYEQYF.

This chain connects TRBV24-1 to TRBJ1-5, with TRBD1 identical over 11 bases. The CDR3 is made up of 17 amino acids. The junction had 15 bases not matched to a gene; V was cut back by 9 bases and J by 6 bases. Germline loops: CDR1 KGHDR, CDR2 SFDVKD. In DNA, the CDR3 is TGTGCCACCGTTACAAACCCCGGGACAGGGGGGGGTCAGCCCCAGCATTTT. It translates to CATVTNPGTGGGQPQHF.

V gene TRBV7-2 combines with J gene TRBJ2-5; 8 bases agree with TRBD2. The length of the CDR3 is 15 residues. Germline loops: CDR1 SGHTA, CDR2 FQGNSA. Germline trimming cut 4 bases from V and 2 bases from J; bases unmatched to any gene: 6. The CDR3 spells CASSSLLAEQETQYF. CDR3 DNA sequence: TGTGCCAGCAGCTCGCTACTAGCGGAGCAAGAGACCCAGTACTTC.

The chain has TRBV28 and TRBJ1-1; D not resolved. The CDR3 is 12 amino acids. V lost 5 bases and J lost 6, with 10 bases in between. The germline gives CDR1 MDHEN, CDR2 SYDVKM. CDR3 in amino acids: CASSPGLSEAFF. The CDR3 DNA is TGTGCCAGCAGTCCTGGGCTCTCTGAAGCTTTCTTT.

The chain employs TRBV5-8 and TRBJ2-7; possible D gene TRBD2, 7 bases. CDR1 and CDR2 (germline): SGHTS, YDEGEE. The CDR3 runs 16 residues. V was clipped by 1 base and J by 4 bases, with 18 bases between them. The CDR3 region has the DNA TGTGCCAGCAGCTTGCGGCGTGGCGGGGGCAAATACGAGCAGTACTTC. Its translation is CASSLRRGGGKYEQYF.

This sequence joins TRBV20-1 and TRBJ1-2, with D possibly matching TRBD1 (5 bases). CDR3 size: 9 residues. Germline values: CDR1 DFQATT, CDR2 SNEGSKA (reference sequence). CDR3 in amino acids: CAGGRGYTF. CDR3 sequence (DNA): TGCGCGGGGGGAAGAGGCTACACCTTC.

This clone was detected once. The rearrangement uses TRBV18 and TRBJ1-1, with D unclear. Trimming took 2 bases from V and 4 from J, leaving 14 bases between them. Germline lookup yields CDR1 KGHSH and CDR2 LQKENI. The CDR3 runs to 15 residues. The CDR3 region has the DNA TGTGCCAGCTCACCAACGAAGGGCGGGAGCACTGAAGCTTTCTTT. Protein sequence: CASSPTKGGSTEAFF.

This clone was seen just once. The chain couples TRBV9 to TRBJ2-3; 8 nucleotides agree with TRBD1. The CDR3 consists of 15 residues. The junction had 5 bases not matched to a gene; V was cut back by 1 base and J by 4 bases. CDR1 and CDR2 (germline): SGDLS, YYNGEE. CDR3 sequence (DNA): TGTGCCAGCAGCGTATCCGGACAGGGTGCAGATACGCAGTATTTT. Encoded protein: CASSVSGQGADTQYF.